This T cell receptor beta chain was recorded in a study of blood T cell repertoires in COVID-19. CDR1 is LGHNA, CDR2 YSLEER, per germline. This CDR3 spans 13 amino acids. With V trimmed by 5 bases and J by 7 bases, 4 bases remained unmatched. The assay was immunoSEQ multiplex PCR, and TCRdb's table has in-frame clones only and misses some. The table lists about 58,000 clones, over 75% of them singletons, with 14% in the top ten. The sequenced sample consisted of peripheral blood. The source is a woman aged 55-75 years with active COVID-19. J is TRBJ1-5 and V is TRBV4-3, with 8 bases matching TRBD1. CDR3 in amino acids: CASSDRGGQPQHF. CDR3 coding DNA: TGCGCCAGCAGCGACAGGGGTGGCCAGCCCCAGCATTTT.